The 7 T cell receptor beta chains presented below share a single source sample, sequenced in a study of T cell clonality in common variable immunodeficiency. Profiled with immunoSEQ multiplex PCR; TCRdb holds only in-frame clones, not every one. Sampling found about 66,000 clones, none seen once. Sequenced sample: peripheral blood mononuclear cells. These TCRs come from a person aged 18 to 70 in good health.

This clone showed up many times. The read terminates 3 residues before the CDR3 end, so the remaining end is supplied by the germline J gene. The V call is TRBV29-1, the J call TRBJ2-7; the match to TRBD2 covers 14 bases. This CDR3 has 14 amino acids. After removal of 5 bases from V and 3 bases from J, the junction contained 3 bases not matched to a gene. Per the germline V gene, CDR1 is SQVTM and CDR2 is ANQGSEA. Partial CDR3 DNA: TGCAGCGTTTCCGGGACTAGCGGGAGCTACGAG. It yields the protein CSVSGTSGSYE. In full, the CDR3 reads CSVSGTSGSYEQYF.

This clone was recorded many times. The missing CDR3 end, 3 residues past where the read stops, is filled in from the germline J gene. The rearrangement links TRBV6-4 to TRBJ2-3; TRBD2 agrees at 7 bases. This CDR3 is 16 amino acids long. CDR1 and CDR2 from the germline V gene are MRHNA and SNTAGT. J lost 0 bases, V lost 0 bases, and 3 bases had no gene match. Incomplete CDR3 DNA: TGTGCCAGCAGTGACTCGGCGGGGGATAGCACAGATACG. Its translation is CASSDSAGDSTDT. The full CDR3 sequence reads CASSDSAGDSTDTQYF.

This clone came up many times. Read coverage stops 3 residues before the CDR3 terminus; the germline J gene supplies the remainder. The V and J genes are TRBV15 and TRBJ1-1; 7 nucleotides line up with TRBD1. CDR3 size: 18 residues. V gave up 1 base and J gave up 5 bases; unmatched junction bases: 16. From germline, CDR1 is LNHNV and CDR2 YYDKDF (reference sequence). Here the CDR3 reads CATSRVLLSTGAGTEAFF. CDR3 DNA (partial): TGTGCCACCAGCAGAGTCCTACTCTCAACAGGGGCAGGGACTGAA.

This clone was detected many times. Sequencing ends 3 residues short of the CDR3 end; the germline J gene provides the rest. This chain joins TRBV6-1 and TRBJ2-7; a weak D match, TRBD2 (5 bases). CDR1 and CDR2 from the germline V gene are MNHNS and SASEGT. This CDR3 contains 13 residues. V gave up 4 bases and J gave up 5 bases, with 12 bases separating them. CDR3 sequence reads: CASSGRGVHEQYF. The part of the CDR3 DNA that was read is TGTGCCAGCAGTGGCCGGGGTGTCCACGAG.

At least ten counts were recorded for this clone. The read falls 3 residues short of the CDR3 end, and the missing part is taken from the germline J gene. The chain is built from TRBV2 and TRBJ2-7, with D possibly TRBD1 on 7 matching bases. The CDR3 runs 12 residues. In germline, CDR1 is SNHLY, CDR2 FYNNEI. Trimming pared 5 bases from V and 6 bases from J, leaving 11 bases between. The CDR3 is CASSNRGGEQYF. Partial CDR3 DNA: TGTGCCAGCAGTAACAGGGGAGGCGAG.

This clone was picked up many times. Coverage ceases 3 residues before the CDR3 finishes, and the germline J gene fills in the end. At the DNA level, this CDR3 is encoded by other sequences in the same sample as well. The chain combines TRBV20-1 with TRBJ1-5; 9 nucleotides agree with TRBD1. Germline values: CDR1 DFQATT, CDR2 SNEGSKA (reference sequence). Trimming at V came to 3 bases and at J to 4 bases, leaving 10 bases not matched to a gene. This CDR3 has 16 amino acids. Here the CDR3 reads CSASLPGQGRNQPQHF. CDR3 DNA, as far as it was read: TGCAGTGCTAGTCTACCGGGACAGGGAAGGAATCAGCCC.

This clone was recorded many times. Sequencing ends 3 residues short of the CDR3 end; the germline J gene provides the rest. The gene calls are TRBV15 and TRBJ1-2; TRBD1 agrees at 7 bases. V shed 1 base, J shed 7 bases, and the junction held 6 bases outside the gene matches. Germline V CDR1 and CDR2: LNHNV, YYDKDF (reference sequence). The CDR3 is made up of 14 amino acids. The part of the CDR3 DNA that was read is TGTGCCACCAGCAGAGCGACAGGGAGGGCTGGC. Translation gives CATSRATGRAG. The whole CDR3 region reads CATSRATGRAGYTF.